This T cell receptor beta chain was recorded in a study of T cell clonality in common variable immunodeficiency (dated by TCRdb to 2015 to 2017). Most of the CVID patients and most of the healthy controls were of Caucasian heritage. Heparinized peripheral whole blood samples of 5 to 8 ml were collected from each donor. Genomic DNA from adults with common variable immune deficiency (CVID) and from healthy adult controls was used for sequencing of TCRbeta CDR3 repertoires. There were 22 healthy adult volunteers in the control group (roughly 12 female and some ten male), ranging in age from about 23 to 70 years, with a mean age of around 31. Diluted blood was density-centrifuged over Hypaque 1077 or Ficoll-Paque to isolate peripheral blood mononuclear cells. Genomic DNA was obtained from unsorted mononuclear cells using either Qiagen column purification or a centrifugation-based method. The table lists this clone with many counts. What this receptor recognizes is not known. The sequence runs out 3 residues before the end of the CDR3; the remainder is reconstructed from the germline J gene.

What the study reported, not specific to this receptor: Differences among patients in the CVID cohort limited the correlations between repertoire features and clinical complications. Despite equal DNA input, controls averaged roughly 80,000 unique sequences per sample versus some 30,000 in CVID samples. Reportedly, TCRbeta sequences from CVID had fewer deletions and N-nucleotide insertions, and highly modified clones with 13 or more V deletions were absent from CVID. Compared with healthy controls, CVID subjects showed increased TCRbeta clonality (t-test p = 0.018), a feature most characteristic of about a third of subjects. CVID subjects shared fewer TCRbeta clones with each other than healthy controls did (p < 0.0001). According to the authors, finding the cause of the higher clonality in CVID would require sequencing the repertoires of T cell subpopulations.

CDR3 length: 15 amino acids, cysteine to phenylalanine. Sequencing covers 36 bases of the CDR3, shown here with the frame starting at base 1. CDR1 and CDR2 are read off the germline V gene as KGHSH and LQKENI. V ends up 5 bases short and J 6 bases short, with an unmatched junction base count of 12. For sequencing, equivalent amounts of genomic DNA were input from CVID and control samples. For every sample, a 60 bp segment covering the rearranged TCRbeta CDR3 region was amplified and then sequenced. The immunoSEQ assay, a bias-corrected multiplex PCR combined with high-throughput sequencing, was used for TCRbeta amplification. The published analysis was carried out like this. Each unique nucleotide sequence was treated as a clone and annotated with V, D and J genes, copy number and frequency. Sequences were labeled productive if in frame, and non-productive if out of frame or containing stop codons. As previously described, Shannon's entropy was used to calculate clonality. Mean CDR3 Kyte-Doolittle hydropathy was derived from the predicted amino acid sequences of productive clones. Using the R hclust function, scaled V gene usage was clustered hierarchically with Manhattan distance and complete linkage. To assess clone sharing by CDR3 amino acid sequence, 12 repertoires per group were resampled over 100 rounds. The repertoires were searched for 70 published EBV-specific and some 240 published CMV-specific TCRbeta sequences. After two CVID samples that produced fewer than 10,000 sequences were dropped from the analysis, 42 CVID repertoires remained. Here the immuneACCESS table is served through TCRdb, limited to in-frame sequences with V and J called. Missing clones are a known gap in these copies; in checked studies unresolved V genes cover under half, and the rest lacks a known reason. That table gives V, J and clone size, and the DNA gave D and trimming. The table notes 40,000 to 55,000 clones here, none of them singletons. The ten largest account for 10% of the sample.

The sequenced sample was peripheral blood mononuclear cells. The receptor was isolated from a person aged 18-69 years in good health. The rearrangement combines TRBV18 with TRBJ2-7; 8 bases in the junction line up with TRBD2. CDR3 DNA, as far as it was read: TGTGCCAGCTCAGGCCCCGGACTAGCTTTCGGCGAG. It translates to CASSGPGLAFGE. The whole CDR3 sequence reads CASSGPGLAFGEQYF.